Each of the 2 T cell receptor beta chains below was sequenced from the same sample in a study of blood T cell repertoires in COVID-19. The protocol was immunoSEQ multiplex PCR, while the TCRdb copy is restricted to in-frame clones and leaves out a portion. The sample has approximately 36,000 clones; around four fifths are singletons. The sample comprised peripheral blood. The receptors here all came from a man aged 45 to 65 with active COVID-19.

The sample holds one count of this clone. The chain couples TRBV27 to TRBJ2-1; 8 positions agree with TRBD1. V lost 5 bases to trimming and J lost 6 bases; unmatched junction nucleotides: 18. CDR3 size: 18 residues. Germline V gene data show CDR1 as MNHEY and CDR2 as SMNVEV (reference sequence). DNA of the CDR3: TGTGCCAGCAGTCACCGAGGGACAGGCGCCCAAGATGGCAATGAGCAGTTCTTC. It codes for CASSHRGTGAQDGNEQFF.

The chain recombines TRBV27 with TRBJ2-1; D may be TRBD2 (5 bases). There are 15 residues in the CDR3. V was pared by 0 bases and J by 5 bases, with 11 bases between. The germline CDR1 and CDR2 sequences are MNHEY and SMNVEV (reference sequence). The CDR3 sequence is CASSLSIMGDNEQFF. The CDR3 nucleotides read TGTGCCAGCAGTTTATCGATAATGGGAGACAATGAGCAGTTCTTC.